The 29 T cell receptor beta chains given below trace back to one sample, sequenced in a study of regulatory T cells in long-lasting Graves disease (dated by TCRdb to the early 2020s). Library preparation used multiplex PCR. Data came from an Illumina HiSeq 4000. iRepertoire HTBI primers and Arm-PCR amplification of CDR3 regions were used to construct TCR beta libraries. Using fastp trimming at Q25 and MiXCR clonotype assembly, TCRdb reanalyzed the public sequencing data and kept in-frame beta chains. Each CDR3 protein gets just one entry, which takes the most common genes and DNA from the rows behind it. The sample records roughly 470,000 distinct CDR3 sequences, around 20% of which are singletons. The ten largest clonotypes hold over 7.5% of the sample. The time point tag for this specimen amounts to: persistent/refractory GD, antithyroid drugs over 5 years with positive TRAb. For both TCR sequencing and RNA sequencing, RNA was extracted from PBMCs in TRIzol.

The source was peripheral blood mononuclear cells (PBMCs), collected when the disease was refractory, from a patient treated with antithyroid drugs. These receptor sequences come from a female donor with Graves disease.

CDR3 nucleotides: TGTGCCACCAACCACAGGGGCAATGAGCAGTTCTTC. Its translation is CATNHRGNEQFF. The chain couples TRBV28 to TRBJ2-1; 7 bases map to TRBD1. The CDR3 consists of 12 residues. Germline CDR1 is MDHEN and CDR2 is SYDVKM. J was trimmed by 6 bases and V by 10 bases; bases with no gene match: 6.

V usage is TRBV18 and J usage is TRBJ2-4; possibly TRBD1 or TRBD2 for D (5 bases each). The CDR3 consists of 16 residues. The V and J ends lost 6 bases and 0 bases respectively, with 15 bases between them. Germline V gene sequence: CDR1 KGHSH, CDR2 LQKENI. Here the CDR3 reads CASSPGTSLAKNIQYF. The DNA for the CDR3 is TGTGCCAGCTCTCCCGGGACGAGCCTAGCCAAAAACATTCAGTACTTC.

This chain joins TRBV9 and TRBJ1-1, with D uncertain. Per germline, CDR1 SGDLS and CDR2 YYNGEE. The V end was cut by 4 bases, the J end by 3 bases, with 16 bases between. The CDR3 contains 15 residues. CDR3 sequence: CASSPADWADTEAFF. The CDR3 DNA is TGTGCCAGCAGCCCCGCCGACTGGGCGGACACTGAAGCTTTCTTT.

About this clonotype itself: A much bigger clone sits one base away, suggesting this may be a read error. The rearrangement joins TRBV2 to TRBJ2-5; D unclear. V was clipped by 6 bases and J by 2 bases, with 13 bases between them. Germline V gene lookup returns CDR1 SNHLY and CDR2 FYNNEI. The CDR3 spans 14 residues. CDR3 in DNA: TGTGCCAGCAGATCTGGACCAGCTCAAGAGACCCAGTACTTC. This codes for CASRSGPAQETQYF.

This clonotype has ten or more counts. For the CDR3, the DNA is TGTGCCACCAGAGGGACAGGAAACATGAACACTGAAGCTTTCTTT. It is translated as CATRGTGNMNTEAFF. The chain is built from TRBV6-1 and TRBJ1-1, with 8 bases fitting TRBD1. In germline, CDR1 is MNHNS, CDR2 SASEGT. V trimming: 10 bases; J trimming: 0 bases; junction bases outside the gene matches: 10. The CDR3 totals 15 residues.

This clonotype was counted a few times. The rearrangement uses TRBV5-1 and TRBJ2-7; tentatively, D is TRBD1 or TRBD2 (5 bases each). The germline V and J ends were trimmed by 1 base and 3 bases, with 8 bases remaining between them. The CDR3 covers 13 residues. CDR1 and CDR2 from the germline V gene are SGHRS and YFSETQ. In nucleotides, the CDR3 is TGCGCCAGCAGCTTGTGGGGGAGCTACGAGCAGTACTTC. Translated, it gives CASSLWGSYEQYF.

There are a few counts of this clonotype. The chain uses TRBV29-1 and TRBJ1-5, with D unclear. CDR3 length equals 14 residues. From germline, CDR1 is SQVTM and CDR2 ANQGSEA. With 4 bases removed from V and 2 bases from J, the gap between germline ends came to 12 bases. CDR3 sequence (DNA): TGCAGCGTTGGGGAGGGCGACGGCAATCAGCCCCAGCATTTT. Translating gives CSVGEGDGNQPQHF.

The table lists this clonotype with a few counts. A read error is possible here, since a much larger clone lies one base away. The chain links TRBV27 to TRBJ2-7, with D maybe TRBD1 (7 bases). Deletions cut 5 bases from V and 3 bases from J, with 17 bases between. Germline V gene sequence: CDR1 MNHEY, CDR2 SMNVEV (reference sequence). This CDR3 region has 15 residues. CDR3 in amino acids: CASSDRRDSLYEQYF. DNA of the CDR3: TGTGCCAGCAGTGACCGGAGGGACAGTCTCTACGAGCAGTACTTC.

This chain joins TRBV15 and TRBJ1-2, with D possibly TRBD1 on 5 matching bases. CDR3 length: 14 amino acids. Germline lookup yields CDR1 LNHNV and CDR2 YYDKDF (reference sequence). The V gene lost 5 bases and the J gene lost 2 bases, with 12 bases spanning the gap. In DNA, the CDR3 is TGTGCCACCAGCTCAGTGGGGGGAAACTATGGCTACACCTTC. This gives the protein CATSSVGGNYGYTF.

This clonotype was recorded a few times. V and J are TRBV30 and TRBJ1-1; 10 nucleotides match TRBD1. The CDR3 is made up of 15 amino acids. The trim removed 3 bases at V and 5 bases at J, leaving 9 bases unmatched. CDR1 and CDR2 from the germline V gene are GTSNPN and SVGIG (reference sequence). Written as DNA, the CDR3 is TGTGCCTGGAGCGATAAGACAGGGGGCACAACTGAAGCTTTCTTT. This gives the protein CAWSDKTGGTTEAFF.

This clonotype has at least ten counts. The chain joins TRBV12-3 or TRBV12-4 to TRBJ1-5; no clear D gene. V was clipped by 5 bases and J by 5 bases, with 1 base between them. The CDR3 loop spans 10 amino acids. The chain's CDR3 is CASSHQPQHF. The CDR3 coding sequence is TGTGCCAGCAGTCATCAGCCCCAGCATTTT.

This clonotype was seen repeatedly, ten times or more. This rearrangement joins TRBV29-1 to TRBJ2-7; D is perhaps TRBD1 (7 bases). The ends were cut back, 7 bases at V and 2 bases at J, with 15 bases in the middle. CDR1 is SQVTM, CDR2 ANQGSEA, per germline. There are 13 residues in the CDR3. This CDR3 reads CSAGGQLTYEQYF. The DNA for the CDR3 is TGCAGCGCCGGGGGACAGCTAACCTACGAGCAGTACTTC.

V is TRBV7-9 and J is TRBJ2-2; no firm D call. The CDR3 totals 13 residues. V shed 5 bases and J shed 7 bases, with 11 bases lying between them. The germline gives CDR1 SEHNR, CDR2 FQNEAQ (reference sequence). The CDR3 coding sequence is TGTGCCAGCAGCCTAATGAATGGCGGGGAGCTGTTTTTT. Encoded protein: CASSLMNGGELFF.

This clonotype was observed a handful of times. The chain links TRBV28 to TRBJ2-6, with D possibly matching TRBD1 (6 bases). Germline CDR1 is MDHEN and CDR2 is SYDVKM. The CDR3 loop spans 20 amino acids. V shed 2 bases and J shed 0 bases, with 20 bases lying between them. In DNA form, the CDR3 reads TGTGCCAGCAGTTTAGGGCTCTCAAGACAGGCGACCTCTGGGGCCAACGTCCTGACTTTC. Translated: CASSLGLSRQATSGANVLTF.

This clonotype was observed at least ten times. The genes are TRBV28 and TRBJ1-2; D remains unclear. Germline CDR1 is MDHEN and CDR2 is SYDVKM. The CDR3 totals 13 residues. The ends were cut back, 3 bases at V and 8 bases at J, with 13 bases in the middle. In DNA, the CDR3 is TGTGCCAGCAGTTTCCCTGGCGGAGGGGGCTACACCTTC. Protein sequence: CASSFPGGGGYTF.

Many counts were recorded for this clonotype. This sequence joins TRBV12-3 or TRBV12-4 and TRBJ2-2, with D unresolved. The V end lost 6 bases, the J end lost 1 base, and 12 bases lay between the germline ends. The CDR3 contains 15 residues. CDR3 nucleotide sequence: TGTGCCAGCAGGCCTTCCTTATGGAACACCGGGGAGCTGTTTTTT. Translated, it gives CASRPSLWNTGELFF.

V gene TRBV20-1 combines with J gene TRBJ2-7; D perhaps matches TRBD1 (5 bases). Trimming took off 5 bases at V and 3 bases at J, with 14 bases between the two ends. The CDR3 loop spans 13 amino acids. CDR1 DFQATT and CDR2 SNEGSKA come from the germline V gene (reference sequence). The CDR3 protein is CSAPDRTNYEQYF. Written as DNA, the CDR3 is TGCAGTGCTCCTGACAGAACTAACTACGAGCAGTACTTC.

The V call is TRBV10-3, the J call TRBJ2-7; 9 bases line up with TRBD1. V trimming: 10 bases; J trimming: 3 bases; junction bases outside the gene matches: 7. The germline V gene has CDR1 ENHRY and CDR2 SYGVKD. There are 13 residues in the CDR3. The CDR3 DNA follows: TGTGCCACGAGGGGACAGGGAGGCTACGAGCAGTACTTC. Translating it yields CATRGQGGYEQYF.

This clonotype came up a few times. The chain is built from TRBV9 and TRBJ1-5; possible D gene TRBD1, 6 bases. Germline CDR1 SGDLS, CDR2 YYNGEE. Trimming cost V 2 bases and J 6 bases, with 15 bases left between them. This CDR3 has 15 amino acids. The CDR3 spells CASSVRGGSGQPQHF. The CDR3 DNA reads TGTGCCAGCAGCGTGCGAGGGGGTTCGGGTCAGCCCCAGCATTTT.

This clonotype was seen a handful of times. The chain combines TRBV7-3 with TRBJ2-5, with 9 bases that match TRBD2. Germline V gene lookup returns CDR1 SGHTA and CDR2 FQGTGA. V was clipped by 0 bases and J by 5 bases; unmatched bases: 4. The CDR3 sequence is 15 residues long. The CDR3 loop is CASSLTSGGAETQYF. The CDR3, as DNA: TGTGCCAGCAGCTTAACTAGCGGGGGAGCGGAGACCCAGTACTTC.

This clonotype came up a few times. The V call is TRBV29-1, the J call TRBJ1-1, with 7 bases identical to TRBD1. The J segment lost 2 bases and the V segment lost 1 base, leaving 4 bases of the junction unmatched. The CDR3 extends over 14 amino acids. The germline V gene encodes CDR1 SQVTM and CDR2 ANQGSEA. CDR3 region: CSVEGRQGNTEAFF. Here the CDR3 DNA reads TGCAGCGTTGAAGGTAGACAGGGCAACACTGAAGCTTTCTTT.

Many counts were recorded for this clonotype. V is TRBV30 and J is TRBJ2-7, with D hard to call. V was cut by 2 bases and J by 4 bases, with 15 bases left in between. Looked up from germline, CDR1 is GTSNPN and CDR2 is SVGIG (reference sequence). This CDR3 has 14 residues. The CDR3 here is CAWSMRPLVYEQYF. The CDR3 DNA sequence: TGTGCCTGGAGTATGAGGCCATTGGTGTACGAGCAGTACTTC.

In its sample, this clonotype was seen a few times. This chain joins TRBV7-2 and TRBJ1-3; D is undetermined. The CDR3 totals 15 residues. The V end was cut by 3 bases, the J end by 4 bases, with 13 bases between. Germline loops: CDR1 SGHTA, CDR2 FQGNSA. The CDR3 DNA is TGTGCCAGCAGCTTGCTCGGAGCTACGGGAAACACCATATATTTT. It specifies CASSLLGATGNTIYF.

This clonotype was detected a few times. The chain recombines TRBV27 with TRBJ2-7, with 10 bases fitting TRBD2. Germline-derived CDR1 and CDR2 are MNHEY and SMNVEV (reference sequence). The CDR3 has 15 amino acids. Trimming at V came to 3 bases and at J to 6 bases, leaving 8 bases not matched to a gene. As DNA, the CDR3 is TGTGCCAGCAGTTTTGGACTAGCGGCTTCCGGCGAGCAGTACTTC. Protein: CASSFGLAASGEQYF.

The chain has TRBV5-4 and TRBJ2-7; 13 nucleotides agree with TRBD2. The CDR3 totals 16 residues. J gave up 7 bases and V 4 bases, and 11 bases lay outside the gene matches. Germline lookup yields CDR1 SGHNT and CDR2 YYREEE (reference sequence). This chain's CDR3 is CASSLSGLAGVREQYF. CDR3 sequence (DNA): TGTGCCAGCAGCCTATCCGGACTAGCGGGAGTCAGGGAGCAGTACTTC.

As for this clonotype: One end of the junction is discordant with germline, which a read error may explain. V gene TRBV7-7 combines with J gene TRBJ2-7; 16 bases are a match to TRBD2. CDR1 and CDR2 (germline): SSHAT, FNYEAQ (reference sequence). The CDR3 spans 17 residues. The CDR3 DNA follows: TGTGCTAGCAGCCCGGGACTAGCGGGAGGGCCGGGCTACGAGCAGTACTTC. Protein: CASSPGLAGGPGYEQYF.

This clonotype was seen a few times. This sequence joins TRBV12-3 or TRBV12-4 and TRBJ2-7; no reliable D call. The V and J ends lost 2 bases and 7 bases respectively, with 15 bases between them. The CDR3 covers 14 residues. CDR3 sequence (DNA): TGTGCCAGCAGTTTATCCCTGGCCGTACGGGAGCAGTACTTC. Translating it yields CASSLSLAVREQYF.

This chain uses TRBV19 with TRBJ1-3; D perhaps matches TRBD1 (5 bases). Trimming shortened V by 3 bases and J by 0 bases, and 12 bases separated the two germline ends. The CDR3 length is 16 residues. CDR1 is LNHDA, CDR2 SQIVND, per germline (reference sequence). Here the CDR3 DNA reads TGTGCCAGTAGTATCCCCTCGGGGGGCTCTGGAAACACCATATATTTT. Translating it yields CASSIPSGGSGNTIYF.

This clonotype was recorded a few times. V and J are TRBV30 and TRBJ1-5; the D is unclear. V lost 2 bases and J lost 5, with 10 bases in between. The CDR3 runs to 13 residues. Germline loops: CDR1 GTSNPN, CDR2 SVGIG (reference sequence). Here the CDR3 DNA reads TGTGCCTGGAGTTTTGGAGCGGATCAGCCCCAGCATTTT. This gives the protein CAWSFGADQPQHF.